The T cell receptor (beta chain) described here comes from a study of cytomegalovirus exposure and HLA in healthy donors. General study points: A later analysis showed that HLA-associated TCR beta chains had undergone more clonal expansion than equally common others.

Use of 60 Vbeta and 13 Jbeta primers characterized the PCR. Generated by immunoSEQ multiplex PCR, the TCRdb table keeps only in-frame clones and is missing some. The sample contains some 130,000 clones, 80% of which appear only once. Trimming pared 3 bases from V and 5 bases from J, leaving 8 bases between. The CDR3 has 13 residues. CDR1 and CDR2 (germline): SNHLY, FYNNEI. Points on this clone: The antigen is unknown.

This sequence was found in a man younger than 40 in good health. Sequenced material: PBMCs. The chain has TRBV2 and TRBJ1-5; D is ambiguous. The CDR3 sequence is CASSDPNDQPQHF. Written as DNA, the CDR3 is TGTGCCAGCAGTGATCCCAATGATCAGCCCCAGCATTTT.